The entry below gives a single T cell receptor (beta chain) sequence along with its context. The sample holds one count of this clone. Its binding antigen is unknown. Base qualities are missing; no much larger clone stands one base away. This sample was included in a study of blood T cell repertoires in COVID-19 (dated by TCRdb to about 2020). Regarding the complete study: Samples covering the acute and convalescent phases of COVID-19 were provided by collaborators in the United States, Italy and Spain. The material from the prospective study consisted of cDNA or gDNA derived from T cells, B-cell-depleted T cells, or PBMCs. Nearly every sample came with metadata listing a de-identified subject ID, COVID-19 status, age in years and sex. Deeply sampled blood TCRbeta repertoires from subjects exposed to, actively infected with, or recovered from COVID-19 were included in the dataset. Where available, HLA class I and class II types were taken from metadata supplied by the sample provider and were not determined by assay-based typing. Samples were obtained from the ongoing ImmuneRACE study (first 160 participants) and from over a thousand subjects provided by 6 global collaborators. The repertoires were made available in a free public database intended to serve as a resource for research on the immune response to SARS-CoV-2. What the research found in general, with its limitations: The amount of clinical and demographic metadata varied by source and participant and was provided uncurated.

TCRbeta CDR3 regions were amplified from genomic DNA by means of the immunoSEQ Assay, a bias-controlled multiplex PCR. In the authors' own workflow: The number of nucleated cells in each sample was estimated by amplification of reference gene primers within the assay. To quantify the absolute abundance of each unique TCRbeta CDR3 rearrangement, sequence reads were collapsed and filtered. For each sample, productive Simpson clonality was calculated by taking the square root of Simpson's diversity index across productive rearrangements. TCRdb obtained this table from immuneACCESS and retained in-frame rearrangements with V and J assigned. These tables miss some clones; where compared with another copy, unresolved V genes account for less than half of the shortfall, and the remainder is unexplained. That table furnishes V, J and clone size, whereas the DNA furnished D and trimming. The sample profile shows 150,000 to 200,000 clones; approximately 90% of them were found once. Of the sample, less than 5.5% falls within the top ten clones.

At the junction V is shortened by 4 bases and J by 6 bases, with 13 bases in between. There are 13 amino acids in the CDR3, from cysteine to phenylalanine inclusive. The only DNA kept is the CDR3, 39 bases in frame from the first base. CDR1 LGHNA and CDR2 YSLEER are derived from the germline V gene. Each collaborating institution followed its own protocols to collect whole blood in K2EDTA tubes. For TCRbeta analysis, collaborator samples were shipped as frozen whole blood, as isolated PBMCs, or as DNA extracted from either sample type. Specimen: peripheral blood. The clonotype comes from a human donor in a cohort sampled during active COVID-19. The V and J genes are TRBV4-3 and TRBJ2-7; tentative D gene TRBD1, with 5 bases matching. The CDR3 region: CASSLSSGSEQYF. The nucleotide sequence reads TGCGCCAGCAGCCTTAGCTCAGGGTCCGAGCAGTACTTC.